This entry describes one T cell receptor beta chain. The CDR3 totals 13 residues. Germline V lookup: CDR1 SGHAT, CDR2 FQNNGV. The ends lost 8 bases at V and 13 bases at J; junction bases unmatched: 13. This sample is drawn from a study of OX40 agonist ivuxolimab in advanced cancers. Turning to the study itself: Allowance was made for prior anti-PD-1, anti-PD-L1 or anti-CTLA-4 therapy, and roughly 39% had some. One hepatocellular carcinoma and two cutaneous melanoma patients partially responded.

Sequencing used immunoSEQ multiplex PCR; TCRdb keeps in-frame clones, though not all of them. The sample consists of about 58,000 clones, over 70% of them appearing once. The sample was CD4+ or CD8+ T cells sorted from blood, taken in a trial of the OX40 agonist ivuxolimab. The clonotype comes from an adult with an advanced solid tumor such as melanoma, head and neck, liver or kidney cancer. The gene calls are TRBV11-2 and TRBJ2-2; 7 bases line up with TRBD2. DNA for the CDR3: TGTGCCAGCGGCAGAGTGGGAGGGAGGAGGCTGTTTTTT. Its translation: CASGRVGGRRLFF.